The 2 T cell receptor beta chains below come from one sample, sequenced in a study of cytomegalovirus exposure and HLA in healthy donors. PCR primers comprised 60 Vbeta and 13 Jbeta primers. Sequencing used immunoSEQ multiplex PCR; TCRdb keeps in-frame clones, though not all of them. The sample carries tens of thousands of clones, around two thirds recorded once. The specimen was PBMCs. These receptors all stem from a woman aged 45-65 years in good health and CMV-seropositive.

In DNA, the CDR3 is TGTGCCAGCAGTTTAAGTGCAGGACTAGCGGGGGGGCGGGGAACCGGGGAGCTGTTTTTT. This gives the protein CASSLSAGLAGGRGTGELFF. The chain carries TRBV27 and TRBJ2-2, with TRBD2 identical over 15 bases. The CDR3 has 20 residues. Looked up from germline, CDR1 is MNHEY and CDR2 is SMNVEV (reference sequence). V shed 2 bases and J 5 bases; nucleotides not matched to a gene: 12.

The V and J genes are TRBV11-2 and TRBJ1-1, with 9 bases fitting TRBD1. This CDR3 spans 15 amino acids. Germline trimming cut 2 bases from V and 7 bases from J; bases unmatched to any gene: 8. CDR1 is SGHAT and CDR2 is FQNNGV in the germline V gene. DNA of the CDR3: TGTGCCAGCAGCTTAAGGTTACAGGGGGCCGGTGAAGCTTTCTTT. Translated, it gives CASSLRLQGAGEAFF.